This T cell receptor (beta chain) was recovered during a study of blood T cell repertoires in COVID-19. Study-wide background: In each case, the material was cDNA or gDNA derived from T cells, B-cell-depleted T cells, or PBMCs.

Authors' methods: Using reference gene primer amplification, nucleated cell counts were estimated. Generated by immunoSEQ multiplex PCR, the TCRdb table keeps only in-frame clones and is missing some. The V and J calls and the clone size are those of that table, but D and trimming were determined from the DNA. Of about 170,000 clones in the sample, approximately 85% are singletons; the top ten hold about 6.9%. The Seattle patients, enrolled during active infection, were followed longitudinally. The sequence was collected from an elderly man with COVID-19, enrolled during active disease. The specimen sequenced was peripheral blood.

DNA of the CDR3: TGTGCCAGTAGTATACAAAGACAGGGGTTCGGAGGCTACACCTTC. As protein: CASSIQRQGFGGYTF. The chain has TRBV19 and TRBJ1-2; 8 nucleotides agree with TRBD1. Looked up from germline, CDR1 is LNHDA and CDR2 is SQIVND (reference sequence). Germline trimming cut 2 bases from V and 8 bases from J; bases unmatched to any gene: 10. This CDR3 comprises 15 residues.